These T cell receptor beta chains were read from a single sample in a study of regulatory T cells in long-lasting Graves disease. Each CDR3 protein is one row after TCRdb ran MiXCR on the multiplex PCR reads. The repertoire holds 400,000 to 500,000 distinct CDR3 sequences, 13% to 15% seen once, with around a sixth in the top ten. These records were also assigned to another study, of T cells in Graves' hyperthyroidism and ophthalmopathy.

Here the sequenced sample was peripheral blood mononuclear cells (PBMCs), taken at new diagnosis, from a patient treated with antithyroid drugs. These receptors were obtained from a woman in her fifties or sixties with Graves disease. CDR3s include the opening cysteine and the closing phenylalanine or tryptophan. The order of the fields is J gene, clone size, V gene, D gene, CDR3 protein, CDR3 DNA. D genes are given only for firm matches. A row's size may be missing; if present it is once, few, many or a size class.

TRBJ2-1,-,TRBV7-3,TRBD2,CASSLTSRSGGYNEQFF,TGTGCCAGCAGCTTAACCTCCCGTAGCGGGGGTTACAATGAGCAGTTCTTC
TRBJ2-7,few,TRBV4-1,TRBD2,CASSLRDYSYEQYF,TGCGCCAGCAGCCTAAGGGACTATTCCTACGAGCAGTACTTC
TRBJ1-5,-,TRBV12-3/TRBV12-4,-,CASSQVAQPQHF,TGTGCCAGCAGCCAGGTCGCCCAGCCCCAGCATTTT
TRBJ1-5,few,TRBV2,-,CASGPEGYSNQPQHF,TGTGCCAGCGGCCCGGAGGGATATAGCAATCAGCCCCAGCATTTT
TRBJ2-7,-,TRBV19,TRBD2,CASASPLAGSSYEQYF,TGTGCCAGCGCCTCTCCTTTAGCGGGAAGCTCCTACGAGCAGTACTTC
TRBJ2-5,many,TRBV9,-,CASSVDRVGETQYF,TGTGCCAGCAGCGTAGACAGGGTTGGGGAGACCCAGTACTTC
TRBJ2-4,-,TRBV12-3/TRBV12-4,-,CASTNSYKNIQYF,TGTGCCAGCACCAACAGTTATAAAAACATTCAGTACTTC
TRBJ2-7,many,TRBV7-9,-,CASRRDRDGSYEQYF,TGTGCCAGCAGAAGAGACCGGGACGGATCCTACGAGCAGTACTTC
TRBJ1-6,many,TRBV6-5,-,CASSYSGGTVLSPLHF,TGTGCCAGCAGTTACTCTGGTGGAACAGTTCTTTCACCCCTCCACTTT
TRBJ2-1,-,TRBV30,-,CAWRPGTIYNEQFF,TGTGCCTGGAGGCCTGGGACCATTTACAATGAGCAGTTCTTC
TRBJ1-4,-,TRBV12-3/TRBV12-4,-,CASSYSGSNEKLFF,TGTGCCAGCAGTTATTCCGGGAGTAATGAAAAACTGTTTTTT
TRBJ1-1,-,TRBV7-9,TRBD1,CASSLWTGKGNTEAFF,TGTGCCAGCAGCTTATGGACAGGGAAGGGGAACACTGAAGCTTTCTTT
TRBJ1-1,many,TRBV7-8,-,CASSKIPRQVSEAFF,TGTGCCAGCAGTAAAATACCGAGACAAGTCTCTGAAGCTTTCTTT
TRBJ1-5,many,TRBV28,TRBD1,CASSSGQGRQPQHF,TGTGCCAGCAGTTCAGGACAGGGCCGTCAGCCCCAGCATTTT
TRBJ2-1,-,TRBV4-1,TRBD2,CASSQRETHEQFF,TGCGCCAGCAGCCAGCGGGAGACCCATGAGCAGTTCTTC
TRBJ2-1,many,TRBV6-2/TRBV6-3,TRBD1,CASSRPTGELHNEQFF,TGTGCCAGCAGTCGCCCGACAGGGGAATTACACAATGAGCAGTTCTTC
TRBJ2-7,-,TRBV11-2,-,CASSFRGAGGSYEQYF,TGTGCCAGCAGCTTTAGGGGGGCAGGGGGTTCCTACGAGCAGTACTTC
TRBJ2-1,few,TRBV19,TRBD2,CASSAGLAVYNEQFF,TGTGCCAGTAGTGCGGGACTAGCGGTCTACAATGAGCAGTTCTTC
TRBJ1-1,many,TRBV28,-,CASSPTVHTEAFF,TGTGCCAGCAGTCCGACAGTGCACACTGAAGCTTTCTTT
TRBJ2-6,many,TRBV28,-,CASSLPYSGANVLTF,TGTGCCAGCAGTTTACCCTACTCTGGGGCCAACGTCCTGACTTTC
TRBJ2-1,few,TRBV6-2/TRBV6-3,-,CASSSTDWSSYNEQFF,TGTGCCAGCAGCTCTACCGACTGGAGCTCCTACAATGAGCAGTTCTTC
TRBJ1-1,many,TRBV28,-,CASSPPSTRNTEAFF,TGTGCCAGCAGTCCACCCTCGACACGGAACACTGAAGCTTTCTTT
TRBJ2-7,-,TRBV9,TRBD2,CASSPRLAGGGYYEQYF,TGTGCCAGCAGCCCTCGACTAGCGGGAGGGGGGTACTACGAGCAGTACTTC
TRBJ2-1,few,TRBV7-9,TRBD2,CASSLFRTSGYSYNEQFF,TGTGCCAGCAGCTTATTTCGGACTAGCGGGTACTCCTACAATGAGCAGTTCTTC
TRBJ2-7,many,TRBV11-2,-,CASRRHRTAYEQYF,TGTGCCAGCAGAAGACATCGAACCGCATACGAGCAGTACTTC
TRBJ1-3,-,TRBV10-3,-,CAISEPSGTSGNTIYF,TGTGCCATCAGTGAGCCCTCGGGGACCTCTGGAAACACCATATATTTT
TRBJ2-5,-,TRBV20-1,TRBD1,CSASGTGETQYF,TGCAGTGCCAGCGGGACAGGGGAGACCCAGTACTTC
TRBJ1-4,many,TRBV12-3/TRBV12-4,-,CASSRGSTGEKLFF,TGTGCCAGCAGCCGGGGATCCACGGGGGAAAAACTGTTTTTT
TRBJ2-1,many,TRBV28,TRBD2,CASSTLLAGGYNEQFF,TGTGCCAGCAGTACCTTACTAGCGGGAGGCTACAATGAGCAGTTCTTC
TRBJ1-1,-,TRBV6-2/TRBV6-3,TRBD1,CASTGQGTGTEAFF,TGTGCCAGCACCGGACAGGGAACTGGCACTGAAGCTTTCTTT
TRBJ2-3,many,TRBV28,TRBD2,CASGNSGASTDTQYF,TGTGCCAGCGGGAATAGCGGGGCTAGCACAGATACGCAGTATTTT
TRBJ2-7,-,TRBV5-1,-,CASSLFLGNIYEQYF,TGCGCCAGCAGCTTGTTTTTAGGGAATATCTACGAGCAGTACTTC
TRBJ2-1,-,TRBV20-1,TRBD2,CSARPLIGGRFDNEQFF,TGCAGTGCTAGACCGCTTATTGGCGGGAGGTTCGACAATGAGCAGTTCTTC